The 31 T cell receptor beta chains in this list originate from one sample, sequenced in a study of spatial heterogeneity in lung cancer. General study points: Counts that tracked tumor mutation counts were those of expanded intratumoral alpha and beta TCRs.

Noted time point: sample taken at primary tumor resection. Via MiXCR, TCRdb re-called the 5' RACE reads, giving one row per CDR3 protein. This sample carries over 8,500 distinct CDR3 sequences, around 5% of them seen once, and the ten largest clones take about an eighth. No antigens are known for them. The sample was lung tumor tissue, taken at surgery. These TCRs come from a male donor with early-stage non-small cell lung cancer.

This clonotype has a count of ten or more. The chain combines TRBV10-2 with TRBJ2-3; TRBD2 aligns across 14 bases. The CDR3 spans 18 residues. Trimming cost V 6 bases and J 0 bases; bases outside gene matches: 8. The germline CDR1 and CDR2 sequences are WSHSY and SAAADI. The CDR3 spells CASSPGLAGATSTDTQYF. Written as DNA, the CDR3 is TGCGCCAGCAGCCCGGGACTAGCGGGGGCAACTAGCACAGATACGCAGTATTTT.

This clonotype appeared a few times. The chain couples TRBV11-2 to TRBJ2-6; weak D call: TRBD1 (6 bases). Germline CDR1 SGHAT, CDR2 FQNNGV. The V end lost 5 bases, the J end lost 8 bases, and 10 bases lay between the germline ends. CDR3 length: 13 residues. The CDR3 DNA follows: TGTGCCAGCAGCCAACAGGGTCCCAACGTCCTGACTTTC. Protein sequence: CASSQQGPNVLTF.

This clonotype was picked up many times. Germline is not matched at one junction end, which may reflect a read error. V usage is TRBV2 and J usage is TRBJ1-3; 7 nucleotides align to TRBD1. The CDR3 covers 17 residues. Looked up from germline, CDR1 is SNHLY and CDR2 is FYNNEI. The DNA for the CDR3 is TGTGCCACCGGGCGACAGGGTCTCACCCCCTCTGGAAACACCATACATTTT. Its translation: CATGRQGLTPSGNTIHF.

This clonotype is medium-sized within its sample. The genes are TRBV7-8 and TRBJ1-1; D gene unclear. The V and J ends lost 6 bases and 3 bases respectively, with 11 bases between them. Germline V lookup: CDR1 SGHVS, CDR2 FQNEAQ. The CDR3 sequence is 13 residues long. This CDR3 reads CASRLTADTEAFF. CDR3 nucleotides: TGTGCCAGCAGATTGACTGCGGACACTGAAGCTTTCTTT.

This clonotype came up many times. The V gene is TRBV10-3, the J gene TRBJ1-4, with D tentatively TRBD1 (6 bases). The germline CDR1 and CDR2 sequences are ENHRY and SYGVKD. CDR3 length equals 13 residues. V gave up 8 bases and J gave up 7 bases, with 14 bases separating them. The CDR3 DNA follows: TGTGCCATCGCGGACAGAAACCGTGAAAAACTGTTTTTT. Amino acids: CAIADRNREKLFF.

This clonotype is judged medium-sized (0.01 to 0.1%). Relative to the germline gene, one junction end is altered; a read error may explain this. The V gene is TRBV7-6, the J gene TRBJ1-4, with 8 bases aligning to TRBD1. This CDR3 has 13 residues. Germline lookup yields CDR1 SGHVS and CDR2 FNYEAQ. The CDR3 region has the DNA TGTGCCAGCAGCGAGGGACAGGCCAGAACACTGATTTTT. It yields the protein CASSEGQARTLIF.

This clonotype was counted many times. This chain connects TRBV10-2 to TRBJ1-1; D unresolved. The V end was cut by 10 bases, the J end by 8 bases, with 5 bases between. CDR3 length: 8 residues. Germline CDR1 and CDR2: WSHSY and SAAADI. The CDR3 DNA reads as TGCGCCAACATAGAAGCTTTCTTT. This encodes CANIEAFF.

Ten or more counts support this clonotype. The CDR3 DNA follows: TGTGCCAGTACAGGGGCGACACCTTACAATGAGCAGTTCTTC. Translated, it gives CASTGATPYNEQFF. The V call is TRBV28, the J call TRBJ2-1; 7 bases map to TRBD1. Germline trimming cut 9 bases from V and 4 bases from J; bases unmatched to any gene: 9. Germline assignment: CDR1 MDHEN and CDR2 SYDVKM. This CDR3 spans 14 amino acids.

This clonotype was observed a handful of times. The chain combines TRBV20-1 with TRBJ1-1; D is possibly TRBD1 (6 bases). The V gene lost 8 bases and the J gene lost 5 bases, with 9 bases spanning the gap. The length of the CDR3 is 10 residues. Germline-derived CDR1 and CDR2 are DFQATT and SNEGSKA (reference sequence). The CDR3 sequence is CSTGRTEAFF. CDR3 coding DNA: TGCAGTACAGGGAGGACTGAAGCTTTCTTT.

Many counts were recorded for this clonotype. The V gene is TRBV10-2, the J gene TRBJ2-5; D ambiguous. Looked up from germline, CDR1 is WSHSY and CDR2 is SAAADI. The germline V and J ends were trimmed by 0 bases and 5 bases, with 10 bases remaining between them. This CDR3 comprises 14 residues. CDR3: CASSESNSKETQYF. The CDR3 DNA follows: TGCGCCAGCAGTGAGTCGAACAGCAAGGAGACCCAGTACTTC.

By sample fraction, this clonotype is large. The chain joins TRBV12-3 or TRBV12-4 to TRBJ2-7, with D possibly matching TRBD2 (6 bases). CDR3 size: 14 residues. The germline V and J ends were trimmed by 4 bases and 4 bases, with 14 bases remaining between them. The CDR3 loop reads CASSYGSGPYEQYF. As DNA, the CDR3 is TGTGCCAGCAGTTACGGGAGCGGTCCGTACGAGCAGTACTTC.

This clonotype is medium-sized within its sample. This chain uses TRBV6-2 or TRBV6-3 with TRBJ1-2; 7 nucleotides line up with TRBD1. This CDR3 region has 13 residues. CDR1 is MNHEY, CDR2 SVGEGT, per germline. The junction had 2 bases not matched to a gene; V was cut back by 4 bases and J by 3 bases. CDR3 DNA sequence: TGTGCCAGCAGTTTTACAGGGGACTATGGCTACACCTTC. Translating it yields CASSFTGDYGYTF.

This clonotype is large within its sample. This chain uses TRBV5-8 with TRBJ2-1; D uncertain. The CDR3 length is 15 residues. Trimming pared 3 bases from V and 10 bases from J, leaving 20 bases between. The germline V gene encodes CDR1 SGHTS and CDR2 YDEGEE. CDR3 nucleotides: TGTGCCAGCAGCTGGGGTATTTGGCTTCCCGACGAGCAGTTCTTC. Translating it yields CASSWGIWLPDEQFF.

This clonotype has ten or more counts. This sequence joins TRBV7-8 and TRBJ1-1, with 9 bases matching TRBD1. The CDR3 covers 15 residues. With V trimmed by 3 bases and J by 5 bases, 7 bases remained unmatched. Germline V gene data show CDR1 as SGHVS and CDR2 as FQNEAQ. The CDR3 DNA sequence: TGTGCCAGCAGCTTTCCCGGGACAGGGCGGACTGAAGCTTTCTTT. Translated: CASSFPGTGRTEAFF.

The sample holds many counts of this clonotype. CDR3 bases: TGCAGTGCTAGTTTACAGGGAAGTGGTAGCAATCAGCCCCAGCATTTT. Protein product: CSASLQGSGSNQPQHF. The chain couples TRBV20-1 to TRBJ1-5; perhaps TRBD1 as D (6 bases). Germline V gene sequence: CDR1 DFQATT, CDR2 SNEGSKA (reference sequence). Deletions cut 3 bases from V and 0 bases from J, with 15 bases between. The CDR3 has 16 residues.

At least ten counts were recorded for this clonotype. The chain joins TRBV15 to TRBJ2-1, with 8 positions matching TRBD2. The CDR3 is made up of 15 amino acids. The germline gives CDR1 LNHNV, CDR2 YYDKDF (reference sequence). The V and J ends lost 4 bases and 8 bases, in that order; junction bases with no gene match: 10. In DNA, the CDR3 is TGTGCCACCAGCACGGGAGGGAGGATGATTGATGAGCAGTTCTTC. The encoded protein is CATSTGGRMIDEQFF.

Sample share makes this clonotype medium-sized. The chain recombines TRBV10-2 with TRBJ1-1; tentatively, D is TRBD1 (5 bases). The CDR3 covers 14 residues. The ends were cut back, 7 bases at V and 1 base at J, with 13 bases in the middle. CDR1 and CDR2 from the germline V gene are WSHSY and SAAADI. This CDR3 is CASTAPTGNTEAFF. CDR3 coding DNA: TGCGCCAGCACCGCCCCAACAGGGAACACTGAAGCTTTCTTT.

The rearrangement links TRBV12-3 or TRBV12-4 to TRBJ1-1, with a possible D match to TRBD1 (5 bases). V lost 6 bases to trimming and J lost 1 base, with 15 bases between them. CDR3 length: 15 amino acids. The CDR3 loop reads CASSLWAGRNTEAFF. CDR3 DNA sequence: TGTGCCAGCAGCCTTTGGGCAGGGAGGAACACTGAAGCTTTCTTT.

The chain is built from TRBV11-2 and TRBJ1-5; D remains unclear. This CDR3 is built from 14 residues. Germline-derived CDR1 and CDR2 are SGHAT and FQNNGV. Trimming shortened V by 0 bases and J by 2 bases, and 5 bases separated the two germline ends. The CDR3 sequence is CASSLEHGNQPQHF. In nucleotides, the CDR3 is TGTGCCAGCAGCTTAGAACACGGCAATCAGCCCCAGCATTTT.

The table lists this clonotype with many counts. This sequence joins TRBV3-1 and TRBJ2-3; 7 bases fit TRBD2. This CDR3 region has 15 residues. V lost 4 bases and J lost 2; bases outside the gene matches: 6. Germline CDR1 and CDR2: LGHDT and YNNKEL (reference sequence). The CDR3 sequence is CASSRTSSATDTQYF. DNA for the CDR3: TGTGCCAGCAGCCGGACTAGTAGTGCCACAGATACGCAGTATTTT.

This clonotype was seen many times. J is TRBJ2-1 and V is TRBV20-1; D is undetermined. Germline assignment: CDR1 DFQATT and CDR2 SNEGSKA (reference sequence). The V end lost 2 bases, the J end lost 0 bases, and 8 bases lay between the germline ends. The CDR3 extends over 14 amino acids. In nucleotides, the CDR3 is TGCAGTGCTAGACAGTTGAGCTCCTACAATGAGCAGTTCTTC. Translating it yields CSARQLSSYNEQFF.

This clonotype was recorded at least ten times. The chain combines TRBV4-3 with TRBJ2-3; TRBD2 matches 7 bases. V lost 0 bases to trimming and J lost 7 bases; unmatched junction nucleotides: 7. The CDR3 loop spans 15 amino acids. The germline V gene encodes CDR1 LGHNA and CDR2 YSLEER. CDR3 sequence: CASSQDQLALYTQYF. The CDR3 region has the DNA TGCGCCAGCAGCCAAGATCAACTAGCGCTCTATACGCAGTATTTT.

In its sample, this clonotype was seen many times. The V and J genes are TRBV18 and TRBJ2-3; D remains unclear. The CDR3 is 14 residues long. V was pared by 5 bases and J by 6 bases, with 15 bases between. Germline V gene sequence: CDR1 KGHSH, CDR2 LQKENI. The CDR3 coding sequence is TGTGCCAGCTCAGGAAGCCGATCGGGCGATACGCAGTATTTT. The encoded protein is CASSGSRSGDTQYF.

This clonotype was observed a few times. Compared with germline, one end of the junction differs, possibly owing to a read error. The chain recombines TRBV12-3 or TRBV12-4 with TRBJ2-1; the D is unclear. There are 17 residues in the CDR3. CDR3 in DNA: TGTGCCAGCAGTCCCCGTGGTGGCGGCTCCTCCCACAATGAGCAGTTCTTC. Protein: CASSPRGGGSSHNEQFF.

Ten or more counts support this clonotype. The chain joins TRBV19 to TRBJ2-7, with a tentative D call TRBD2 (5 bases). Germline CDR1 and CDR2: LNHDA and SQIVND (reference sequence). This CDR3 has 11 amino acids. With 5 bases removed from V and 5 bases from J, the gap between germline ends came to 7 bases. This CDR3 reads CASSDYDEQYF. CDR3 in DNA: TGTGCCAGTAGTGACTACGACGAGCAGTACTTC. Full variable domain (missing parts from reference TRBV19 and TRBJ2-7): DGGITQSPKYLFRKEGQNVTLSCEQNLNHDAMYWYRQDPGQGLRLIYYSQIVNDFQKGDIAEGYSVSREKKESFPLTVTSAQKNPTAFYLCASSDYDEQYFGPGTRLTVT.

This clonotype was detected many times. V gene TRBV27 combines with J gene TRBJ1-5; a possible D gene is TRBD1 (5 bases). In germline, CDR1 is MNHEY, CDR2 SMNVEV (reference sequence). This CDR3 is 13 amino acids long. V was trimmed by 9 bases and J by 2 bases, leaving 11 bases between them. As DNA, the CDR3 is TGTGCCAGTTCGGGGGATGGCAATCAGCCCCAGCATTTT. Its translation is CASSGDGNQPQHF.

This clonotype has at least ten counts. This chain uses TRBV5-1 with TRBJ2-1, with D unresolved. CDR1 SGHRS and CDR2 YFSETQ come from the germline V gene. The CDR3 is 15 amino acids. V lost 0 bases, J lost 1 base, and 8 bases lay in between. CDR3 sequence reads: CASSLGPDSYNEQFF. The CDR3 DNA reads TGCGCCAGCAGCTTGGGTCCAGATTCCTACAATGAGCAGTTCTTC.

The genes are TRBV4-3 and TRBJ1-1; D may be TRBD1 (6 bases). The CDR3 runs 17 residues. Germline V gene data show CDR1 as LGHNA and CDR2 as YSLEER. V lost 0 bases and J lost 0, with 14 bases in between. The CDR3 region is CASSQEKHTGLNTEAFF. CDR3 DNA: TGCGCCAGCAGCCAAGAAAAGCATACAGGGCTGAACACTGAAGCTTTCTTT.

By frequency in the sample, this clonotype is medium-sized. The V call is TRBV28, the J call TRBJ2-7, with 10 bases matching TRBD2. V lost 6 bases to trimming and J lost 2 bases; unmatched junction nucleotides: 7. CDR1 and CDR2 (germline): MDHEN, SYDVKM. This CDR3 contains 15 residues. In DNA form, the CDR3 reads TGTGCCAGCAGATTCCTAGCGGGAGTTACCTACGAGCAGTACTTC. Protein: CASRFLAGVTYEQYF.

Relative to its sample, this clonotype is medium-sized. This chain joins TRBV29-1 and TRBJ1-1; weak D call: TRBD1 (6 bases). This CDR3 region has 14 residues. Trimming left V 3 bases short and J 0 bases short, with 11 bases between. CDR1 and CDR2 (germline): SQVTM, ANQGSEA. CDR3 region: CSVEKGGVNTEAFF. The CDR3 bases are TGCAGCGTTGAGAAAGGGGGGGTGAACACTGAAGCTTTCTTT.

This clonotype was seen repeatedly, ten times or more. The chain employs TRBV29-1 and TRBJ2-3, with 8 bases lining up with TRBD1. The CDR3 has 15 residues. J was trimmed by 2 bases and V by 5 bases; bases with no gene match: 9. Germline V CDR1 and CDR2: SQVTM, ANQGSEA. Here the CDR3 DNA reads TGCAGCGTTAAGGGGCCAGGGGGCTTCACAGATACGCAGTATTTT. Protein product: CSVKGPGGFTDTQYF.